The 29 T cell receptor beta chains given below trace back to one sample, sequenced in a study of long-term antiretroviral therapy in people with HIV (dated by TCRdb to between 2021 and 2022). The immunoSEQ hsTCRB v3.0 assay was used at survey level resolution to sequence the TRB variable region. TCRdb provides this immuneACCESS table in a form limited to in-frame rearrangements. Some clones are lacking; in checked studies, under half of them reflect an unresolved V gene, and why the rest are absent is not known. This sample lists roughly 15,000 clones; more than 75% were detected once. In total, the top ten clones hold about a quarter of the sample. The sequenced sample was unsorted PBMCs, obtained 3.1 years after starting antiretroviral therapy. All receptors come from a man in his forties with HIV.

This sequence joins TRBV7-9 and TRBJ1-2, with D possibly matching TRBD1 (5 bases). Germline lookup yields CDR1 SEHNR and CDR2 FQNEAQ (reference sequence). The V end was cut by 4 bases, the J end by 4 bases, with 16 bases between. The CDR3 covers 15 residues. The CDR3 region is CASSSTGPLGYGYTF. Written as DNA, the CDR3 is TGTGCCAGCAGCTCCACGGGGCCCTTGGGCTATGGCTACACCTTC.

This clone was observed once. V is TRBV2 and J is TRBJ2-2; D is ambiguous. The V gene's germline CDR1 is SNHLY and CDR2 FYNNEI. This CDR3 region has 13 residues. V dropped 7 bases and J dropped 6 bases, with 12 bases sitting between them. The CDR3 is CASNRGSAGELFF. CDR3 bases: TGTGCCAGCAACAGAGGCTCCGCCGGGGAGCTGTTTTTT.

The chain combines TRBV7-2 with TRBJ2-1, with 9 positions matching TRBD2. V trimming: 5 bases; J trimming: 3 bases; junction bases outside the gene matches: 8. The CDR3 loop spans 16 amino acids. The germline V gene encodes CDR1 SGHTA and CDR2 FQGNSA. CDR3 DNA: TGTGCCAGCAGCCCCATAGCGGGGGACCGCTACAATGAGCAGTTCTTC. Its protein is CASSPIAGDRYNEQFF.

The chain carries TRBV5-4 and TRBJ2-1, with no clear D. Between the trimmed V and J ends, which lost 1 base and 2 bases, there was a span of 10 bases. Germline V CDR1 and CDR2: SGHNT, YYREEE (reference sequence). CDR3 length equals 15 residues. Here the CDR3 reads CASSLPQGPYNEQFF. Here the CDR3 DNA reads TGTGCCAGCAGCTTGCCCCAAGGCCCCTACAATGAGCAGTTCTTC.

The chain employs TRBV6-1 and TRBJ1-1; D gene uncertain. CDR1 and CDR2 (germline): MNHNS, SASEGT. The CDR3 is 14 residues long. The ends were cut back, 4 bases at V and 1 base at J, with 10 bases in the middle. The CDR3 DNA follows: TGTGCCAGCAGTGGGACGAGGAAGAACACTGAAGCTTTCTTT. This codes for CASSGTRKNTEAFF.

This clone was recorded once. The CDR3 is CASRREKLFF. The CDR3 DNA is TGTGCCAGCAGAAGGGAAAAACTGTTTTTT. This chain links TRBV2 with TRBJ1-4; D is undetermined. Trimming pared 6 bases from V and 8 bases from J, leaving 4 bases between. The CDR3 has 10 residues. Germline CDR1 SNHLY, CDR2 FYNNEI.

The chain joins TRBV2 to TRBJ2-6; 9 bases match TRBD1. V lost 5 bases and J lost 0; bases outside the gene matches: 2. Germline assignment: CDR1 SNHLY and CDR2 FYNNEI. The CDR3 has 16 residues. The CDR3 DNA follows: TGTGCCAGCAGTCGGGACAGGGCCTCTGGGGCCAACGTCCTGACTTTC. It is translated as CASSRDRASGANVLTF.

The chain recombines TRBV6-5 with TRBJ2-3, with 9 bases aligning to TRBD1. V was clipped by 6 bases and J by 2 bases; unmatched bases: 6. This CDR3 spans 15 amino acids. The germline V gene encodes CDR1 MNHEY and CDR2 SVGAGI. The CDR3 spells CASSRRDRDTDTQYF. The DNA of the CDR3 is TGTGCCAGCAGCCGCCGGGACAGGGACACAGATACGCAGTATTTT.

V and J are TRBV5-6 and TRBJ1-2; TRBD1 might be the D (6 bases). The CDR3 is made up of 11 amino acids. Germline V gives CDR1 SGHDT, CDR2 YYEEEE. V was clipped by 5 bases and J by 14 bases, with 16 bases between them. This CDR3 is CASSHTSGETF. CDR3 nucleotides: TGTGCCAGCAGTCATACGTCAGGGGAAACCTTC.

The CDR3 coding sequence is TGTGCCAGCAGCGGAGTCACAGGGGGACATGGCTACACCTTC. Its translation is CASSGVTGGHGYTF. This rearrangement joins TRBV2 to TRBJ1-2, with TRBD1 matching 8 bases. Germline CDR1 SNHLY, CDR2 FYNNEI. The CDR3 length is 14 residues. With 6 bases clipped from V and 6 bases from J, the junction kept 9 bases outside the gene matches. The entire variable domain, with the rest obtained from reference TRBV2 and TRBJ1-2, is as follows: EPEVTQTPSHQVTQMGQEVILRCVPISNHLYFYWYRQILGQKVEFLVSFYNNEISEKSEIFDDQFSVERPDGSNFTLKIRSTKLEDSAMYFCASSGVTGGHGYTFGSGTRLTVV.

The genes are TRBV30 and TRBJ1-1; no clear D. V lost 1 base and J lost 4, with 7 bases in between. The CDR3 contains 12 residues. Looked up from germline, CDR1 is GTSNPN and CDR2 is SVGIG (reference sequence). The CDR3 coding sequence is TGTGCCTGGAGTGGACCGGGCACTGAAGCTTTCTTT. Translating it yields CAWSGPGTEAFF.

The chain couples TRBV9 to TRBJ2-3; D might be TRBD1 or TRBD2, each matching 6 bases. The CDR3 spans 13 residues. Trimming removed 3 bases at V and 5 bases at J, with 10 bases between. The V gene's germline CDR1 is SGDLS and CDR2 YYNGEE. The CDR3 is CASSAGGGDTQYF. CDR3 nucleotides: TGTGCCAGCAGCGCCGGGGGCGGAGATACGCAGTATTTT.

The chain combines TRBV18 with TRBJ2-6, with TRBD1 matching 7 bases. CDR3 size: 16 residues. Germline assignment: CDR1 KGHSH and CDR2 LQKENI. Trimming removed 3 bases from V and 2 bases from J; junction bases left unmatched: 4. The CDR3 DNA reads as TGTGCCAGCTCACCTCGAGACAGGGCTGGGGCCAACGTCCTGACTTTC. Its translation: CASSPRDRAGANVLTF.

The chain links TRBV7-3 to TRBJ1-1, with a tentative D call TRBD1 (5 bases). The germline V gene encodes CDR1 SGHTA and CDR2 FQGTGA. The CDR3 totals 13 residues. V lost 2 bases, J lost 1 base, and 5 bases lay in between. CDR3: CASSLDRNTEAFF. The DNA for the CDR3 is TGTGCCAGCAGCTTAGACAGGAACACTGAAGCTTTCTTT.

The chain recombines TRBV30 with TRBJ2-1, with 8 bases identical to TRBD2. J lost 5 bases, V lost 0 bases, and 9 bases had no gene match. Germline values: CDR1 GTSNPN, CDR2 SVGIG (reference sequence). The CDR3 sequence is 16 residues long. The CDR3 DNA is TGTGCCTGGAGTGTCACCCAGCGGGGGATCGACAATGAGCAGTTCTTC. Translation: CAWSVTQRGIDNEQFF.

This clone was recorded once. The genes are TRBV18 and TRBJ1-1; D is perhaps TRBD1 (5 bases). The CDR3 runs to 15 residues. Trimming removed 3 bases from V and 0 bases from J, with 11 bases in between. Per the germline V gene, CDR1 is KGHSH and CDR2 is LQKENI. In DNA form, the CDR3 reads TGTGCCAGCTCACCCGGCCAGGGACTGAACACTGAAGCTTTCTTT. It is translated as CASSPGQGLNTEAFF.

The V call is TRBV6-5, the J call TRBJ1-1, with D uncertain. Per the germline V gene, CDR1 is MNHEY and CDR2 is SVGAGI. V dropped 0 bases and J dropped 6 bases, with 8 bases sitting between them. The CDR3 totals 13 residues. The CDR3 sequence: CASSYSAGAEAFF. The DNA of the CDR3 is TGTGCCAGCAGTTACTCGGCAGGAGCTGAAGCTTTCTTT.

This clone was detected a few times. The chain is built from TRBV19 and TRBJ1-5; the D is unclear. Trimming stripped 1 base from V and 0 bases from J, with 10 bases between. CDR3 size: 16 residues. Germline V CDR1 and CDR2: LNHDA, SQIVND (reference sequence). For the CDR3, the DNA is TGTGCCAGTAGTATAGGAACTGTCTATAGCAATCAGCCCCAGCATTTT. Translating it yields CASSIGTVYSNQPQHF.

The chain is built from TRBV2 and TRBJ1-1; D remains ambiguous. The CDR3 contains 11 residues. The V gene's germline CDR1 is SNHLY and CDR2 FYNNEI. V dropped 5 bases and J dropped 4 bases, with 5 bases sitting between them. The CDR3 is CASSPITEAFF. CDR3 bases: TGTGCCAGCAGTCCCATCACTGAAGCTTTCTTT.

The chain links TRBV5-6 to TRBJ2-5; D gene uncertain. With 5 bases removed from V and 4 bases from J, the gap between germline ends came to 12 bases. CDR3 length: 13 residues. Per the germline V gene, CDR1 is SGHDT and CDR2 is YYEEEE. The CDR3, as DNA: TGTGCCAGCAGGTTAGGAATGGGAGAGACCCAGTACTTC. Translated, it gives CASRLGMGETQYF.

A note on this clone: The CDR3 does not end in the conserved phenylalanine or tryptophan, so this is likely a read error. The V and J genes are TRBV7-9 and TRBJ1-2, with D possibly matching TRBD1 (6 bases). The CDR3 sequence is 13 residues long. The germline V and J ends were trimmed by 5 bases and 3 bases, with 10 bases remaining between them. Germline assignment: CDR1 SEHNR and CDR2 FQNEAQ (reference sequence). CDR3 protein: CASSRTADYGYTL. The CDR3 DNA reads as TGTGCCAGCAGCAGGACAGCTGACTATGGCTACACCCTC.

As concerns this clone: The junction departs from germline at one end; a sequencing error may be responsible. The chain carries TRBV2 and TRBJ1-1; D remains ambiguous. Germline V gives CDR1 SNHLY, CDR2 FYNNEI. There are 11 residues in the CDR3. This chain's CDR3 is CASNQNPEAFF. CDR3 in DNA: TGTGCCAGCAATCAGAACCCTGAAGCTTTCTTT. The whole variable domain, remainder taken from reference TRBV2 and TRBJ1-1, is EPEVTQTPSHQVTQMGQEVILRCVPISNHLYFYWYRQILGQKVEFLVSFYNNEISEKSEIFDDQFSVERPDGSNFTLKIRSTKLEDSAMYFCASNQNPEAFFGQGTRLTVV.

The rearrangement joins TRBV10-1 to TRBJ1-2; 7 positions agree with TRBD1. The CDR3 is 16 residues long. CDR1 is WNHNN and CDR2 is SYGVQD in the germline V gene (reference sequence). J gave up 7 bases and V 5 bases, and 16 bases lay outside the gene matches. In nucleotides, the CDR3 is TGCGCCAGCAGTAGGAGGGGGAGGGGGCGAAAATGTGGCTACACCTTC. It specifies CASSRRGRGRKCGYTF.

V and J are TRBV10-3 and TRBJ2-7, with a possible D match to TRBD2 (6 bases). Trimming removed 8 bases from V and 2 bases from J, with 16 bases in between. CDR1 ENHRY and CDR2 SYGVKD come from the germline V gene. The CDR3 has 14 amino acids. The CDR3 sequence: CAIGGLSSAYEQYF. CDR3 nucleotides: TGTGCCATCGGGGGACTTTCAAGCGCCTACGAGCAGTACTTC.

The chain employs TRBV5-1 and TRBJ1-6; 9 nucleotides line up with TRBD1. The CDR3 covers 17 residues. In germline, CDR1 is SGHRS, CDR2 YFSETQ. V lost 1 base, J lost 5 bases, and 7 bases stayed unmatched. The CDR3 nucleotides read TGCGCCAGCAGCTTGAGGGGACAGGGACCAAATAATTCACCCCTCCACTTT. Encoded protein: CASSLRGQGPNNSPLHF.

V gene TRBV5-4 combines with J gene TRBJ2-7; D gene ambiguous. Germline V CDR1 and CDR2: SGHNT, YYREEE (reference sequence). The CDR3 is 14 amino acids. The V and J ends lost 2 bases and 0 bases respectively, with 9 bases between them. In DNA, the CDR3 is TGTGCCAGCAGCTTCGACGGTTCCTCCTACGAGCAGTACTTC. It is translated as CASSFDGSSYEQYF. The full variable domain, completed using reference TRBV5-4 and TRBJ2-7, is ETGVTQSPTHLIKTRGQQVTLRCSSQSGHNTVSWYQQALGQGPQFIFQYYREEENGRGNFPPRFSGLQFPNYSSELNVNALELDDSALYLCASSFDGSSYEQYFGPGTRLTVT.

The chain is built from TRBV27 and TRBJ2-7; 8 nucleotides match TRBD1. Germline lookup yields CDR1 MNHEY and CDR2 SMNVEV (reference sequence). The CDR3 has 13 residues. V shed 5 bases, J shed 2 bases, and the junction held 2 bases outside the gene matches. CDR3 sequence: CASSLRGPYEQYF. The CDR3 DNA reads as TGTGCCAGCAGTCTCAGGGGGCCCTACGAGCAGTACTTC.

This chain uses TRBV6-5 with TRBJ1-1, with 9 nucleotides matching TRBD1. Per the germline V gene, CDR1 is MNHEY and CDR2 is SVGAGI. The J segment lost 1 base and the V segment lost 7 bases, leaving 7 bases of the junction unmatched. This CDR3 contains 15 residues. This chain's CDR3 is CASMRGGQGNTEAFF. The DNA for the CDR3 is TGTGCCAGCATGCGGGGGGGACAGGGGAACACTGAAGCTTTCTTT.

This chain connects TRBV11-2 to TRBJ2-3; D possibly corresponds to TRBD2 (6 bases). This CDR3 is 16 amino acids long. Looked up from germline, CDR1 is SGHAT and CDR2 is FQNNGV. V shed 5 bases and J shed 8 bases, with 23 bases lying between them. CDR3 coding DNA: TGTGCCAGCAGCAACAATCTAGCGACCCGCGAGGGTACGCAGTATTTT. This gives the protein CASSNNLATREGTQYF.